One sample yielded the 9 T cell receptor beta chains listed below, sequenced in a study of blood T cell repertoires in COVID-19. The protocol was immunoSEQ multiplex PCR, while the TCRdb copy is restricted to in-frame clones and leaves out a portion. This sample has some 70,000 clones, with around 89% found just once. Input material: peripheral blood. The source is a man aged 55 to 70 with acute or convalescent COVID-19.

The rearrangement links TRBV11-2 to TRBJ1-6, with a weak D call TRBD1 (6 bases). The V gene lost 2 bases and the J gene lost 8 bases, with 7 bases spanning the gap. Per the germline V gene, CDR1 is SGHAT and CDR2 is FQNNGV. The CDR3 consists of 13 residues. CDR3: CASSLNRDSPLHF. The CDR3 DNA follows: TGTGCCAGCAGCTTAAACAGGGATTCACCCCTCCACTTT.

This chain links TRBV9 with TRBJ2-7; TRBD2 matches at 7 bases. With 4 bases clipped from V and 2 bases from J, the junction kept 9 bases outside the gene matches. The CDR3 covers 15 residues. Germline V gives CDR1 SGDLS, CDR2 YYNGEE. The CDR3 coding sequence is TGTGCCAGCAGCCCCCGGGGGGTCACCCCCTACGAGCAGTACTTC. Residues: CASSPRGVTPYEQYF.

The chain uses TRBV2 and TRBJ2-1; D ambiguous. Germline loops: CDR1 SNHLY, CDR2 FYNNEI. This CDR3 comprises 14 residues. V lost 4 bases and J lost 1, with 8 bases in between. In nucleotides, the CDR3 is TGTGCCAGCAGTGGCCGAGAGTCCTACAATGAGCAGTTCTTC. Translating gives CASSGRESYNEQFF.

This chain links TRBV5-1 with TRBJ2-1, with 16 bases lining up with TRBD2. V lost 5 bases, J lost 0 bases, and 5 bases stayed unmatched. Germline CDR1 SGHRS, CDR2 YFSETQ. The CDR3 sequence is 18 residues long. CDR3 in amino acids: CASSPGLAGGSSYNEQFF. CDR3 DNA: TGCGCCAGCAGTCCGGGACTAGCGGGGGGGAGCTCCTACAATGAGCAGTTCTTC.

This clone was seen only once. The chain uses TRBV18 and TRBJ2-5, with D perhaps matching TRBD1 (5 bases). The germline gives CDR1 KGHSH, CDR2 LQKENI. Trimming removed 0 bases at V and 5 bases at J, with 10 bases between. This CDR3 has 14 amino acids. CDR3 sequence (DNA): TGTGCCAGCTCACCACCAGGGGTTCAGGAGACCCAGTACTTC. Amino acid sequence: CASSPPGVQETQYF.

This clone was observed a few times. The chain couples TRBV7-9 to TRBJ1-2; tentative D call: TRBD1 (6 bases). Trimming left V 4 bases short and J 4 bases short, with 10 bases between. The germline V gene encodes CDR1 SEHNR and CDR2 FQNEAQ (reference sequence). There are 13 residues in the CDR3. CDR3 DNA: TGTGCCAGCAGCTCCCCGGACAGCTATGGCTACACCTTC. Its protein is CASSSPDSYGYTF. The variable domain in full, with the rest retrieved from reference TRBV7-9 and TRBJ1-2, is DTGVSQNPRHKITKRGQNVTFRCDPISEHNRLYWYRQTLGQGPEFLTYFQNEAQLEKSRLLSDRFSAERPKGSFSTLEIQRTEQGDSAMYLCASSSPDSYGYTFGSGTRLTVV.

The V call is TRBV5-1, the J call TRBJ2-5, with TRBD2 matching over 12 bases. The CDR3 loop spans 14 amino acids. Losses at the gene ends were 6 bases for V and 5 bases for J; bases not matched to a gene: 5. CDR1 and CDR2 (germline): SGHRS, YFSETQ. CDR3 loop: CASTLGLAGETQYF. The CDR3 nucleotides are TGCGCCAGCACCCTTGGACTAGCGGGGGAGACCCAGTACTTC.

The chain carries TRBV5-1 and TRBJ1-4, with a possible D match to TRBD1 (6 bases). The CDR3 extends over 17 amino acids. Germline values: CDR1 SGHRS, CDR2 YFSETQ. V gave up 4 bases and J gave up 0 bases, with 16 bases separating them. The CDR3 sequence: CASSMGVRGPTNEKLFF. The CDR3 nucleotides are TGCGCCAGCAGCATGGGTGTCAGGGGTCCAACTAATGAAAAACTGTTTTTT.

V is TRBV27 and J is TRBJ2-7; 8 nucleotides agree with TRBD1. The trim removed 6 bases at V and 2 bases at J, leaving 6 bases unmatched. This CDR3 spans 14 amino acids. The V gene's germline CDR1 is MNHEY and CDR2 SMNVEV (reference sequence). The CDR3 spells CASSGQGTTYEQYF. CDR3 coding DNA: TGTGCCAGCAGCGGACAGGGAACAACCTACGAGCAGTACTTC.